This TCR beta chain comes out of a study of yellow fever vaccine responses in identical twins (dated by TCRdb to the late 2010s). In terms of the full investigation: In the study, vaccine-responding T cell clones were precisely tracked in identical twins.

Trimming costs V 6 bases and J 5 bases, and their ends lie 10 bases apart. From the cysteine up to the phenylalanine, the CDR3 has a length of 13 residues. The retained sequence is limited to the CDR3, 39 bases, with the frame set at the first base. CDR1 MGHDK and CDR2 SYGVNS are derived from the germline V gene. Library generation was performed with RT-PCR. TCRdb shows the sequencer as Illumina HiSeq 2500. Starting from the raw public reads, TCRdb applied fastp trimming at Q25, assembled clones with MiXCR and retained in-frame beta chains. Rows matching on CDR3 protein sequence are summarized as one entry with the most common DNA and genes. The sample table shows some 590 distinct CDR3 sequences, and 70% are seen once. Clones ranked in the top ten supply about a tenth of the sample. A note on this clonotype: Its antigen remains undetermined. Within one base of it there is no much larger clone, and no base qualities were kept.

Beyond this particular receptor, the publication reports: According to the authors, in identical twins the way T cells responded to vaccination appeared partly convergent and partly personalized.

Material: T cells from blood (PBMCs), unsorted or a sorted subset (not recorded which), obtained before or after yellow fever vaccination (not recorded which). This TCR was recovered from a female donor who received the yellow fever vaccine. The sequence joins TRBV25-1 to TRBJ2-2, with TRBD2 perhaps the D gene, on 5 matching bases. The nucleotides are TGTGCCAGCAGGAGACCGGGAACCGGGGAGCTGTTTTTT. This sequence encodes CASRRPGTGELFF.